The entry below gives a single T cell receptor (beta chain) sequence along with its context. The data stem from a study of blood T cell repertoires in COVID-19. Study overall: From the United States, Italy and Spain came samples of acute and convalescent COVID-19. Sources were T cells, B-cell-depleted T cells, or PBMCs; the material itself was cDNA or gDNA.

How the authors handled the data: Estimation of nucleated cell counts was performed using reference gene primer amplification. Here immunoSEQ multiplex PCR was the method, and the copy in TCRdb shows in-frame clones only, minus some. V and J calls and clone size come straight from that table; D and trimming were deduced from the DNA. Of about 190,000 clones listed, around nine tenths were seen once; the top ten hold approximately 4%. The CDR3 runs 10 residues. The V gene lost 7 bases and the J gene lost 7 bases, with 5 bases spanning the gap. Germline-derived CDR1 and CDR2 are SGHTA and FQGNSA. Sequencing input: peripheral blood. The sequence derives from a human donor in a cohort sampled during active COVID-19. The rearrangement joins TRBV7-2 to TRBJ2-1; maybe TRBD1 (5 bases). The DNA of the CDR3 is TGTGCCAGCAAGGGGAATGAGCAGTTCTTC. The encoded protein is CASKGNEQFF. The variable domain in full, with the rest retrieved from reference TRBV7-2 and TRBJ2-1, is GAGVSQSPSNKVTEKGKDVELRCDPISGHTALYWYRQSLGQGLEFLIYFQGNSAPDKSGLPSDRFSAERTGGSVSTLTIQRTQQEDSAVYLCASKGNEQFFGPGTRLTVL.